Listed here are 2 T cell receptor beta chains from one sample, sequenced in a study of blood T cells in healthy people across ages. The second PCR ran about 6 to 11 cycles with a sample-barcoded 5' primer and J-beta primers. Using its own MiXCR run on the 5' RACE reads, TCRdb lists one record per CDR3 protein. In the table there are some 1.8 million distinct CDR3 sequences, about two fifths of which are singletons. Sequencing was done on a sample of blood. These receptor sequences come from a human donor in good health.

The V gene is TRBV27, the J gene TRBJ2-1; 9 bases match TRBD2. CDR1 MNHEY and CDR2 SMNVEV come from the germline V gene (reference sequence). With 6 bases clipped from V and 3 bases from J, the junction kept 3 bases outside the gene matches. This CDR3 is 14 amino acids long. The DNA of the CDR3 is TGTGCCAGCAGAGGCGGGGGGGTCTACAATGAGCAGTTCTTC. Translated, it gives CASRGGGVYNEQFF.

Details on this clonotype: Mismatch with germline at one junction end may stem from a read error. This rearrangement joins TRBV7-9 to TRBJ2-1; 7 bases match TRBD2. Germline CDR1 is SEHNR and CDR2 is FQNEAQ (reference sequence). The CDR3 loop spans 15 amino acids. The CDR3 region is CSSSVRRGIYNEQFF. Written as DNA, the CDR3 is TGTTCCAGCAGCGTGAGGCGGGGGATCTACAATGAGCAGTTCTTC. The full variable domain, rest sourced from reference TRBV7-9 and TRBJ2-1, is DTGVSQNPRHKITKRGQNVTFRCDPISEHNRLYWYRQTLGQGPEFLTYFQNEAQLEKSRLLSDRFSAERPKGSFSTLEIQRTEQGDSAMYLCSSSVRRGIYNEQFFGPGTRLTVL.